Each of the 7 T cell receptor beta chains below was sequenced from the same sample in a study of shared clonotypes between healthy human individuals. Only in-frame clones appear in the TCRdb table, and some are missing; sequencing was by immunoSEQ multiplex PCR. Here the sample spans approximately 700,000 clones, less than 80% being singletons. The material sequenced was memory CD4+ T cells sorted from blood. Indicated subset: CD45RA-negative fraction. Every receptor here comes from a woman between 25 and 40 years old in good health.

The table lists this clone with many counts. V is TRBV25-1 and J is TRBJ1-1, with TRBD1 as a possible D gene (5 bases). V was shortened by 8 bases and J by 4 bases, with 14 bases between the two germline ends. Germline CDR1 is MGHDK and CDR2 is SYGVNS. The CDR3 contains 13 residues. The CDR3 sequence is CASDDSPGTEAFF. In DNA, the CDR3 is TGTGCCAGCGACGACAGTCCCGGCACTGAAGCTTTCTTT.

The rearrangement joins TRBV10-2 to TRBJ2-2, with no clear D. The V gene's germline CDR1 is WSHSY and CDR2 SAAADI. The CDR3 runs 14 residues. V was pared by 6 bases and J by 1 base, with 9 bases between. The CDR3 nucleotides read TGCGCCAGCAGGGCAGGATTGAACACCGGGGAGCTGTTTTTT. Its protein product is CASRAGLNTGELFF.

The sample holds a few counts of this clone. This sequence joins TRBV25-1 and TRBJ1-2, with TRBD1 matching over 7 bases. CDR1 is MGHDK and CDR2 is SYGVNS in the germline V gene. The V and J ends lost 5 bases and 4 bases, in that order; junction bases with no gene match: 4. The CDR3 extends over 13 amino acids. CDR3 sequence reads: CASSTGDSYGYTF. The DNA for the CDR3 is TGTGCCAGCAGTACAGGGGATTCCTATGGCTACACCTTC.

The rearrangement uses TRBV28 and TRBJ2-4, with TRBD1 matching 10 bases. This CDR3 is 17 amino acids long. With V trimmed by 7 bases and J by 1 base, 10 bases remained unmatched. The V gene's germline CDR1 is MDHEN and CDR2 SYDVKM. CDR3 nucleotide sequence: TGTGCCAGCACTCCTTCCGGGACAGGGGACGCCAAAAACATTCAGTACTTC. Protein: CASTPSGTGDAKNIQYF.

This sequence joins TRBV5-4 and TRBJ2-5; D not certain. V lost 0 bases and J lost 5, with 8 bases in between. Looked up from germline, CDR1 is SGHNT and CDR2 is YYREEE (reference sequence). This CDR3 spans 13 amino acids. This chain's CDR3 is CASSLAPTETQYF. CDR3 nucleotide sequence: TGTGCCAGCAGCTTGGCTCCCACGGAGACCCAGTACTTC.

With regard to this clone: The sample has other DNA sequences that encode this CDR3 too. The chain couples TRBV11-2 to TRBJ2-7, with D hard to call. The germline V and J ends were trimmed by 2 bases and 2 bases, with 4 bases remaining between them. The length of the CDR3 is 12 residues. Germline values: CDR1 SGHAT, CDR2 FQNNGV. The CDR3 loop reads CASSLRTYEQYF. The DNA for the CDR3 is TGTGCCAGCAGCTTACGAACCTACGAGCAGTACTTC.

The chain employs TRBV6-5 and TRBJ2-2; no reliable D call. Trimming pared 1 base from V and 5 bases from J, leaving 5 bases between. The CDR3 covers 13 residues. Germline assignment: CDR1 MNHEY and CDR2 SVGAGI. The CDR3 loop reads CASSYFGTGELFF. In DNA form, the CDR3 reads TGTGCCAGCAGTTACTTCGGTACCGGGGAGCTGTTTTTT.